This T cell receptor beta chain was sequenced during a study of T cell responses to AZD1222 COVID-19 vaccine. General study findings and limits: Repertoire sampling occurred only after the peak T cell response. Spike-specific TCR repertoires showed rising breadth and depth after two AZD1222 doses.

About this clone: Antigen specificity is unknown.

TCRdb keeps only in-frame clones here, not all; method: immunoSEQ multiplex PCR. The repertoire holds about 140,000 clones, with around 90% as singletons. The sample was peripheral blood, taken on day 0 of AZD1222 vaccination. The TCR sequence derives from an adult in good health.

Here the CDR3 DNA reads TGTGCCAGCAGCTTACTGTCCTCTGGGGAAAAACTGTTTTTT. Translation gives CASSLLSSGEKLFF. This chain connects TRBV7-2 to TRBJ1-4, with unresolved D. The CDR3 sequence is 14 residues long. Germline CDR1 is SGHTA and CDR2 is FQGNSA. Trimming stripped 2 bases from V and 8 bases from J, with 12 bases between. Using reference TRBV7-2 and TRBJ1-4 for the parts outside the CDR3, the full variable domain is GAGVSQSPSNKVTEKGKDVELRCDPISGHTALYWYRQSLGQGLEFLIYFQGNSAPDKSGLPSDRFSAERTGGSVSTLTIQRTQQEDSAVYLCASSLLSSGEKLFFGSGTQLSVL.